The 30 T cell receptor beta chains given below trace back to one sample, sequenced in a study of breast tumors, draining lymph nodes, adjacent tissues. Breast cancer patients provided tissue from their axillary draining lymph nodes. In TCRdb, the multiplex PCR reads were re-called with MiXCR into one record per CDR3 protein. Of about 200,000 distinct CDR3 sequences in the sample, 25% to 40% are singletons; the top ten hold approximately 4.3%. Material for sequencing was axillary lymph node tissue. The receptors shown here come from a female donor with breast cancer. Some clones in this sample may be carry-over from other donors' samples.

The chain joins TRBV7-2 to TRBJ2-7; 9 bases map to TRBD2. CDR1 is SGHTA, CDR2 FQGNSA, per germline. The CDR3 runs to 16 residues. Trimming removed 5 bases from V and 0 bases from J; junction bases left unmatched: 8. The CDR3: CASSHTSGLSSYEQYF. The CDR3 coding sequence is TGTGCCAGCAGCCACACTAGCGGGCTGAGCTCCTACGAGCAGTACTTC. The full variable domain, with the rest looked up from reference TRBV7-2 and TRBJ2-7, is GAGVSQSPSNKVTEKGKDVELRCDPISGHTALYWYRQSLGQGLEFLIYFQGNSAPDKSGLPSDRFSAERTGGSVSTLTIQRTQQEDSAVYLCASSHTSGLSSYEQYFGPGTRLTVT.

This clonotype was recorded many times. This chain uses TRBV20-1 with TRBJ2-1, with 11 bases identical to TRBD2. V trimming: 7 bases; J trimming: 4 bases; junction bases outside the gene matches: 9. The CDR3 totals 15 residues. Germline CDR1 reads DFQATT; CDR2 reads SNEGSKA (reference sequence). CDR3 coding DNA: TGCAGTGGACTAGCGGGACCAGGAGGATACAATGAGCAGTTCTTC. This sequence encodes CSGLAGPGGYNEQFF.

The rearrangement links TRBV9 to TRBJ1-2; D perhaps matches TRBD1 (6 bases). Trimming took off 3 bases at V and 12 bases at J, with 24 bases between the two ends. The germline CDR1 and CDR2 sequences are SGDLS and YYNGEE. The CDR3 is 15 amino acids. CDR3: CASSGSNGQSPGNTF. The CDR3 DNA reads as TGTGCCAGCAGCGGATCAAACGGACAGTCGCCTGGAAACACCTTC.

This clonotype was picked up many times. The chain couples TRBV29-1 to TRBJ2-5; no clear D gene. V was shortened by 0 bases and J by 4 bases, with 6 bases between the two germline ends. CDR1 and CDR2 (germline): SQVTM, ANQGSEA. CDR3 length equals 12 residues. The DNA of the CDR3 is TGCAGCGTTGAAGATAGTGTAGAGACCCAGTACTTC. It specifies CSVEDSVETQYF.

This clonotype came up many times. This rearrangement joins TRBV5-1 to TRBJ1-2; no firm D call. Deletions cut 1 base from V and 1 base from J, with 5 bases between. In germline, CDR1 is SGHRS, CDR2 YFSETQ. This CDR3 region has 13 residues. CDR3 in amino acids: CASSLQDNYGYTF. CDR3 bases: TGCGCCAGCAGCTTGCAGGATAACTATGGCTACACCTTC.

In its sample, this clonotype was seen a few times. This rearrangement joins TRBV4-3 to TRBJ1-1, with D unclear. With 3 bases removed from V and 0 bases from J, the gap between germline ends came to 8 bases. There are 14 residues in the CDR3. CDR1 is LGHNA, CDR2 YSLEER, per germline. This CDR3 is CASSQTNMNTEAFF. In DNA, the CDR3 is TGCGCCAGCAGCCAGACCAACATGAACACTGAAGCTTTCTTT.

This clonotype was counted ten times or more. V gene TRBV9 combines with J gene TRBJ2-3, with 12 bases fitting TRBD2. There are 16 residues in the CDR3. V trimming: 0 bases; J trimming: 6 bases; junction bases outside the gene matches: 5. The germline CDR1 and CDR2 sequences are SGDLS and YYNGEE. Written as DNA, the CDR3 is TGTGCCAGCAGCGTAGGCCGACTAGCGGGGGCTGATACGCAGTATTTT. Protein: CASSVGRLAGADTQYF.

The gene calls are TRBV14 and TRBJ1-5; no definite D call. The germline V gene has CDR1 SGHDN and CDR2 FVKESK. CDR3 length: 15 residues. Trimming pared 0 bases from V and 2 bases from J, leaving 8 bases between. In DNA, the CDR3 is TGTGCCAGCAGCCAAGATTGGGGTGGCAATCAGCCCCAGCATTTT. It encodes CASSQDWGGNQPQHF.

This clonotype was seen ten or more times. CDR3 nucleotide sequence: TGTGCCAGCAGCCAAGTGCAGGAAAGCTATGGCTACACCTTC. This sequence encodes CASSQVQESYGYTF. The chain uses TRBV4-2 and TRBJ1-2; no clear D. CDR1 and CDR2 from the germline V gene are LGHNA and YNFKEQ. The V gene lost 1 base and the J gene lost 4 bases, with 10 bases spanning the gap. The CDR3 runs 14 residues.

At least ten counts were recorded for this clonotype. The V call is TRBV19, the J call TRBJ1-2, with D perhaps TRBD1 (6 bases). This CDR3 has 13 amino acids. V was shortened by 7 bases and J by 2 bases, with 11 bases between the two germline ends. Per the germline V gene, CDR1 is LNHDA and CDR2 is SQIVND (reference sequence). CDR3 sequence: CASKRTDNYGYTF. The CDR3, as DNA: TGTGCCAGTAAAAGGACAGACAACTATGGCTACACCTTC.

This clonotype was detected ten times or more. The CDR3 region has the DNA TGTGCCAGCAGCGGGGGGTTGGCCGTCACCGGGGAGCTGTTTTTT. Residues: CASSGGLAVTGELFF. The V gene is TRBV7-8, the J gene TRBJ2-2; possibly TRBD2 for D (6 bases). Germline CDR1 and CDR2: SGHVS and FQNEAQ. The V and J ends lost 5 bases and 4 bases respectively, with 14 bases between them. The CDR3 totals 15 residues. The full variable domain, its missing parts supplied by reference TRBV7-8 and TRBJ2-2, is GAGVSQSPRYKVAKRGQDVALRCDPISGHVSLFWYQQALGQGPEFLTYFQNEAQLDKSGLPSDRFFAERPEGSVSTLKIQRTQQEDSAVYLCASSGGLAVTGELFFGEGSRLTVL.

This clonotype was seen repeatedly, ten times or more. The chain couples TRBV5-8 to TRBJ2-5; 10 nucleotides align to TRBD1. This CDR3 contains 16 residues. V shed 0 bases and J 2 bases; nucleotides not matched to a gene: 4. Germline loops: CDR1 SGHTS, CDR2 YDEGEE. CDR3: CASSLGTGGTQETQYF. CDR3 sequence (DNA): TGTGCCAGCAGCTTGGGGACAGGGGGTACTCAAGAGACCCAGTACTTC.

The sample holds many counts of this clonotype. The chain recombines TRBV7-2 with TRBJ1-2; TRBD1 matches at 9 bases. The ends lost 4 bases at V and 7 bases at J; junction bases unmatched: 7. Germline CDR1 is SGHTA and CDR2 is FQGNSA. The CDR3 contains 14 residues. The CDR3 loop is CASSSTGGVSGYTF. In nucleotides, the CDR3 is TGTGCCAGCAGCTCTACAGGGGGCGTGAGTGGCTACACCTTC. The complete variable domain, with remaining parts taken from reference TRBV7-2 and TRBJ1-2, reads GAGVSQSPSNKVTEKGKDVELRCDPISGHTALYWYRQSLGQGLEFLIYFQGNSAPDKSGLPSDRFSAERTGGSVSTLTIQRTQQEDSAVYLCASSSTGGVSGYTFGSGTRLTVV.

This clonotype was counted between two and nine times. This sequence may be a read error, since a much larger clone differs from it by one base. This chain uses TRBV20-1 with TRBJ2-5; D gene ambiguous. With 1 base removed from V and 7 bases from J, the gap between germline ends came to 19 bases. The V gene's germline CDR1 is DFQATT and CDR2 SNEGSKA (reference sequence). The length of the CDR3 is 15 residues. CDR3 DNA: TGCAGTGCTAGAGTCCCGGGCCGTGGGCCGGCGACCCAGTACTTC. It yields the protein CSARVPGRGPATQYF.

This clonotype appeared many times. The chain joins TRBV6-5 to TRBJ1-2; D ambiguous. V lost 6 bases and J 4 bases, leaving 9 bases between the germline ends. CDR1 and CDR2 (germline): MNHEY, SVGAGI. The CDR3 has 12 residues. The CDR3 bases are TGTGCCAGCAGGAGGCCCCCCTATGGCTACACCTTC. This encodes CASRRPPYGYTF.

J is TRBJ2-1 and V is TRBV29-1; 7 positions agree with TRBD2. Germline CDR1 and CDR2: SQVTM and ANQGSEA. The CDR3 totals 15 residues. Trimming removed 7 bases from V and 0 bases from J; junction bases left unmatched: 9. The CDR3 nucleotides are TGCAGCGGGGGGGGGAGGTCTAGCTCCTACAATGAGCAGTTCTTC. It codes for CSGGGRSSSYNEQFF.

The CDR3, as DNA: TGTGCCAGCAGTGCTGGGGGGATGGAGACCCAGTACTTC. Protein sequence: CASSAGGMETQYF. The J gene is TRBJ2-5, the V gene TRBV2; TRBD2 might be the D (6 bases). The V end lost 4 bases, the J end lost 5 bases, and 11 bases lay between the germline ends. The V gene's germline CDR1 is SNHLY and CDR2 FYNNEI. This CDR3 contains 13 residues.

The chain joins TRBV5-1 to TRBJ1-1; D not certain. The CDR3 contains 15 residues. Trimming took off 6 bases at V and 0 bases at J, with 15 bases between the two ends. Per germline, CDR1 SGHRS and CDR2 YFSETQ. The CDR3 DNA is TGCGCCAGCAACCTTGGACCAGCACTGAACACTGAAGCTTTCTTT. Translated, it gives CASNLGPALNTEAFF.

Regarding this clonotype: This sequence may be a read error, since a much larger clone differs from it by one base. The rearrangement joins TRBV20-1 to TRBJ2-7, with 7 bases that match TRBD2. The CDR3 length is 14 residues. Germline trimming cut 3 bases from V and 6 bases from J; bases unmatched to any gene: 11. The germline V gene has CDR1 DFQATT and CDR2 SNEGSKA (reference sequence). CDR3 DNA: TGCAGTGCTAGGAATGGGGGGGTTCGTTCCGAGCAGTACTTC. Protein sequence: CSARNGGVRSEQYF.

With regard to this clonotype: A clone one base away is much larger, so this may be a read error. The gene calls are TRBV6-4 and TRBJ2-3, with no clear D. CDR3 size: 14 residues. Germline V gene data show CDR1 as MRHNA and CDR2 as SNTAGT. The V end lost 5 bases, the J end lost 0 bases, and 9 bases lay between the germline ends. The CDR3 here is CASSPETSTDTQYF. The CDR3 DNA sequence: TGTGCCAGCAGTCCAGAGACTAGCACAGATACGCAGTATTTT.

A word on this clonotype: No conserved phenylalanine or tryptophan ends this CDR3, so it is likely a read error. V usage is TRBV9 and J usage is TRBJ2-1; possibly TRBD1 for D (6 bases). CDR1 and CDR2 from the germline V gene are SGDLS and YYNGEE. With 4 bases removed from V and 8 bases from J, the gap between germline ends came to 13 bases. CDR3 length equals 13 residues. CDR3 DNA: TGTGCCAGCAGCCCCAGGGGACAATATGAGCAGTTCTCC. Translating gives CASSPRGQYEQFS.

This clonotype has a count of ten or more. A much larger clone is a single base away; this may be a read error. The CDR3, as DNA: TGTGCCAGTAGTTACAGGGTTCAGCCCCAGCATTTT. The encoded protein is CASSYRVQPQHF. The chain joins TRBV19 to TRBJ1-5; tentatively, D is TRBD1 (6 bases). The CDR3 is 12 amino acids. V lost 5 bases, J lost 6 bases, and 8 bases lay in between. CDR1 and CDR2 (germline): LNHDA, SQIVND (reference sequence).

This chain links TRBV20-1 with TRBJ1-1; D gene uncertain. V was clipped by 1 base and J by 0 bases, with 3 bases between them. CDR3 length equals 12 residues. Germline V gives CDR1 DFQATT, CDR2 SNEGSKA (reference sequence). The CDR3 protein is CSARGLNTEAFF. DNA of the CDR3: TGCAGTGCTAGAGGTTTGAACACTGAAGCTTTCTTT.

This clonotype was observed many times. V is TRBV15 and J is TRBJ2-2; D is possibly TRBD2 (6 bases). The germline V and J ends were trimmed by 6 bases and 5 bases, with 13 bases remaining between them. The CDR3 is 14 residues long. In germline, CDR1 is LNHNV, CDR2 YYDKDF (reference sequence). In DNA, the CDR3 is TGTGCCACCAGGCCCCTAGCGAGGACCGGGGAGCTGTTTTTT. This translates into CATRPLARTGELFF.

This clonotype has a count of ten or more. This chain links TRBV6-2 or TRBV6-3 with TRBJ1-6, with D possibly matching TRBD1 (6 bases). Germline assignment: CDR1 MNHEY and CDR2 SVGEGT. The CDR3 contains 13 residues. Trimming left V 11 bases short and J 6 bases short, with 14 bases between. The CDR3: CASKQGGNSPLHF. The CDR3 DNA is TGTGCCTCTAAACAGGGCGGTAATTCACCCCTCCACTTT.

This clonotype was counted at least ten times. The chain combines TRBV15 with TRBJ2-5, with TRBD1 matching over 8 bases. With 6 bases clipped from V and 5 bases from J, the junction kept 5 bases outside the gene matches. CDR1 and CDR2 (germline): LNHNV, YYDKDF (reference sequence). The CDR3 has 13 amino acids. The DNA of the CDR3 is TGTGCCACCAGGCAGGGGGCGACGGAGACCCAGTACTTC. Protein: CATRQGATETQYF.

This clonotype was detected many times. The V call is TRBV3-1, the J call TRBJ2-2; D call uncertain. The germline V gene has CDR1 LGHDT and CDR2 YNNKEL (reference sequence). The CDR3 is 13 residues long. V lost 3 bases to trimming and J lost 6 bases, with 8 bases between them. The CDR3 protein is CASSQVFPGELFF. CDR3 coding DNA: TGTGCCAGCAGCCAGGTATTTCCCGGGGAGCTGTTTTTT.

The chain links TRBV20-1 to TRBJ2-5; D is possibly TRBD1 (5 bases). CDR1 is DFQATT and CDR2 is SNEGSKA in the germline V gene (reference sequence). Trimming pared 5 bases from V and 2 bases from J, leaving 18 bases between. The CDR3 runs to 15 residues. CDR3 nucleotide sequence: TGCAGTGCTTGGGGCTCTAAAGAGGCACAAGAGACCCAGTACTTC. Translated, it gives CSAWGSKEAQETQYF.

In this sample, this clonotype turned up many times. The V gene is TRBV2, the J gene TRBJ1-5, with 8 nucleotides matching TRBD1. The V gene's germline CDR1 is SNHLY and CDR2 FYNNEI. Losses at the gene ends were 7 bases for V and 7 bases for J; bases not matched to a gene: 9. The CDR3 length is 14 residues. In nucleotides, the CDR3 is TGTGCCAGCAACTTTAAGACAGGGGAGCAGCCCCAGCATTTT. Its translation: CASNFKTGEQPQHF.

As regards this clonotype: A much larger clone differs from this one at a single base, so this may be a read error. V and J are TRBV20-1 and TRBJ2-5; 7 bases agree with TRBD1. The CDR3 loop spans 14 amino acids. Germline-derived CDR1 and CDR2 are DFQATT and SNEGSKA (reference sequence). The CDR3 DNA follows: TGCAGTGCTCCCCCCGGGACAGAACAAGCGACCCAGTACTTC. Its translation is CSAPPGTEQATQYF.